The rows below give T cell receptor beta chains drawn from one sample of a study of blood T cell repertoires in COVID-19. The protocol was immunoSEQ multiplex PCR, while the TCRdb copy is restricted to in-frame clones and leaves out a portion. Among around 310,000 clones listed, about 91% were seen once. Sequencing was performed on peripheral blood. Receptors originate from a woman aged 60-75 years with acute or convalescent COVID-19. The conserved cysteine and the conserved F or W are not part of the CDR3 here. Rows may omit the clone size; those that give it use once, few, many or a size class.

TRBV7-2,.,TRBJ1-1,ASSPKTGAGTEAF
TRBV5-1,once,TRBJ2-5,ASSSRGTGRQETQY
TRBV15,many,TRBJ2-2,ATSRVASPNTGELF
TRBV9,.,TRBJ1-2,ASSAGGSYGYT
TRBV29-1,.,TRBJ2-2,SVESGGAPTGELF
TRBV28,once,TRBJ1-6,ASSLQLPGGSPLH
TRBV7-8,.,TRBJ1-4,ASSLVAGTNEKLF
TRBV2,once,TRBJ1-2,ASSVDRNYGYT
TRBV19,once,TRBJ2-7,ASSARTGLSEQY
TRBV21-1,.,TRBJ2-7,ASSNLRGYEQY
TRBV4-3,.,TRBJ2-7,ASSRTSGEQY
TRBV7-9,.,TRBJ1-1,ASSFGLYEAF
TRBV19,.,TRBJ2-6,ASRVPRAQGANVLT
TRBV9,.,TRBJ1-4,ASSVEGQSNEKLF
TRBV5-1,.,TRBJ2-3,ASSSGGPTDTQY
TRBV6-5,.,TRBJ1-2,ASSYSVQNYGYT
TRBV7-2,.,TRBJ1-2,ASSLALQGAEGYT
TRBV6-5,.,TRBJ1-2,ASSYDGDNYGYT
TRBV4-1,.,TRBJ1-2,ASSDSGRGYT
TRBV24-1,.,TRBJ1-1,ATPRGTGTEAF